This passage covers 10 T cell receptor beta chains from one sample sequenced in a study of identical twins. In TCRdb, the 5' RACE reads were re-called with MiXCR into one record per CDR3 protein. The repertoire holds under 1 million distinct CDR3 sequences, around an eighth seen once, with roughly 1.5% in the top ten. This sample also belongs to another study, concerning yellow fever vaccine responses in identical twins.

Sequencing was carried out using PBMCs. These receptors came from a woman aged 18-30 years in good health.

This clonotype was seen ten or more times. V and J are TRBV11-1 and TRBJ2-2; D is unresolved. From germline, CDR1 is SGHAT and CDR2 FQDESV (reference sequence). V dropped 1 base and J dropped 9 bases, with 12 bases sitting between them. The CDR3 is 14 amino acids. This CDR3 is CASSLDLLSRELFF. The CDR3 DNA is TGTGCCAGCAGCTTAGACCTGCTTTCCCGGGAGCTGTTTTTT.

In this sample, this clonotype turned up many times. The chain carries TRBV3-1 and TRBJ2-7; 9 positions match TRBD2. The germline gives CDR1 LGHDT, CDR2 YNNKEL (reference sequence). V lost 0 bases and J lost 7; bases outside the gene matches: 7. The CDR3 extends over 15 amino acids. CDR3 nucleotide sequence: TGTGCCAGCAGCCAAGATGCGGGGGGGAATGATGAGCAGTACGTC. Translating gives CASSQDAGGNDEQYV.

This clonotype turned up a few times. V is TRBV10-3 and J is TRBJ2-7, with D tentatively TRBD2 (6 bases). Germline V lookup: CDR1 ENHRY, CDR2 SYGVKD. CDR3 length: 16 amino acids. Trimming removed 5 bases at V and 5 bases at J, with 22 bases between. CDR3 bases: TGTGCCATCAGTCCCTCGGGACGAACGGGCGGGGACGAGCAGTACTTC. Protein sequence: CAISPSGRTGGDEQYF.

The rearrangement joins TRBV10-3 to TRBJ2-1; 10 nucleotides match TRBD2. The length of the CDR3 is 14 residues. With 1 base clipped from V and 13 bases from J, the junction kept 7 bases outside the gene matches. Germline V gene lookup returns CDR1 ENHRY and CDR2 SYGVKD. The CDR3 DNA follows: TGTGCCATCAGTGAGTTCACTAGCGGGACGGGACAGTTCTTC. This sequence encodes CAISEFTSGTGQFF.

This clonotype has ten or more counts. V gene TRBV6-1 combines with J gene TRBJ1-1, with unresolved D. The CDR3 totals 13 residues. Trimming took 8 bases from V and 1 from J, leaving 11 bases between them. Germline V lookup: CDR1 MNHNS, CDR2 SASEGT. CDR3 region: CASEGDGNTEAFF. Written as DNA, the CDR3 is TGTGCCAGCGAAGGCGACGGGAACACTGAAGCTTTCTTT.

This clonotype was recorded once. V is TRBV4-2 and J is TRBJ2-5; D gene uncertain. Germline CDR1 is LGHNA and CDR2 is YNFKEQ. The CDR3 extends over 16 amino acids. V was clipped by 4 bases and J by 5 bases, with 20 bases between them. In DNA form, the CDR3 reads TGTGCCAGCAGCCTGGGATCCCCCTCCGCCGGGGAGACCCAGTACTTC. Translating it yields CASSLGSPSAGETQYF.

The V call is TRBV6-5, the J call TRBJ2-2; D is undetermined. The CDR3 is 16 residues long. Germline V gene data show CDR1 as MNHEY and CDR2 as SVGAGI. V lost 0 bases to trimming and J lost 1 base, with 9 bases between them. This CDR3 is CASSYSARKNTGELFF. In DNA form, the CDR3 reads TGTGCCAGCAGTTACTCCGCGAGAAAGAACACCGGGGAGCTGTTTTTT.

This clonotype was seen repeatedly, ten times or more. The chain combines TRBV5-5 with TRBJ2-3; D is perhaps TRBD2 (5 bases). The germline V gene has CDR1 SGHKS and CDR2 YYEKEE (reference sequence). Trimming removed 0 bases at V and 2 bases at J, with 7 bases between. The CDR3 extends over 14 amino acids. The CDR3 DNA reads as TGTGCCAGCAGCTTGGCGGGATTCACAGATACGCAGTATTTT. Encoded protein: CASSLAGFTDTQYF.

This clonotype was detected many times. V is TRBV14 and J is TRBJ1-1, with D unclear. Between the trimmed V and J ends, which lost 4 bases and 3 bases, there was a span of 15 bases. Germline assignment: CDR1 SGHDN and CDR2 FVKESK. The CDR3 spans 15 residues. CDR3 sequence: CASSLIRGWDTEAFF. The CDR3 DNA is TGTGCCAGCAGCCTAATCCGGGGTTGGGACACTGAAGCTTTCTTT. The full variable domain, with the rest looked up from reference TRBV14 and TRBJ1-1, is EAGVTQFPSHSVIEKGQTVTLRCDPISGHDNLYWYRRVMGKEIKFLLHFVKESKQDESGMPNNRFLAERTGGTYSTLKVQPAELEDSGVYFCASSLIRGWDTEAFFGQGTRLTVV.

In its sample, this clonotype was seen a few times. The V call is TRBV29-1, the J call TRBJ1-1, with D unclear. V was cut by 2 bases and J by 4 bases, with 14 bases left in between. Germline CDR1 and CDR2: SQVTM and ANQGSEA. There are 14 residues in the CDR3. This chain's CDR3 is CSVEFDRPSTEAFF. The DNA of the CDR3 is TGCAGCGTTGAATTCGACCGTCCTTCCACTGAAGCTTTCTTT.